Each of the 11 T cell receptor beta chains below was sequenced from the same sample in a study of Tregs in tolerant kidney transplant recipients. Clones were read by immunoSEQ multiplex PCR, and TCRdb kept only the in-frame ones, dropping some. The data hold tens of thousands of clones, with about 90% observed a single time. Related graft donors supplied nonmyeloablative bone marrow transplants, and mixed chimerism was transient. Sequencing used CD8+ T cells from blood (PBMCs), obtained 24 months after the transplant. Receptors originate from a human patient who received a combined kidney and bone marrow transplant. These T cells may partly come from the graft donor.

The V gene is TRBV5-8, the J gene TRBJ2-3; possibly TRBD1 for D (5 bases). This CDR3 has 19 residues. The germline V gene encodes CDR1 SGHTS and CDR2 YDEGEE. Trimming pared 3 bases from V and 0 bases from J, leaving 23 bases between. DNA for the CDR3: TGTGCCAGCAGCTCTAGAGGAGCTCAGGGAATGGCTAGCACAGATACGCAGTATTTT. Protein product: CASSSRGAQGMASTDTQYF.

V is TRBV28 and J is TRBJ2-7; no definite D call. Germline-derived CDR1 and CDR2 are MDHEN and SYDVKM. Trimming removed 2 bases from V and 6 bases from J, with 5 bases in between. This CDR3 is built from 11 residues. CDR3 DNA sequence: TGTGCCAGCAGTTTAGGGCTCGAGCAGTACTTC. It yields the protein CASSLGLEQYF.

The gene calls are TRBV18 and TRBJ1-4; D may be TRBD1 (6 bases). The CDR3 is made up of 14 amino acids. V was pared by 3 bases and J by 6 bases, with 11 bases between. Germline CDR1 and CDR2: KGHSH and LQKENI. In DNA, the CDR3 is TGTGCCAGCTCACCTCGAGAGGGGGATGAAAAACTGTTTTTT. Amino acids: CASSPREGDEKLFF.

The chain uses TRBV19 and TRBJ2-1; D not certain. V was pared by 1 base and J by 0 bases, with 10 bases between. The CDR3 length is 16 residues. Germline V gene sequence: CDR1 LNHDA, CDR2 SQIVND (reference sequence). CDR3: CASSIVGSNSYNEQFF. As DNA, the CDR3 is TGTGCCAGTAGTATAGTCGGGTCAAACTCCTACAATGAGCAGTTCTTC.

V and J are TRBV27 and TRBJ2-2, with D unresolved. The CDR3 runs to 14 residues. Looked up from germline, CDR1 is MNHEY and CDR2 is SMNVEV (reference sequence). V lost 1 base, J lost 5 bases, and 8 bases lay in between. CDR3 sequence (DNA): TGTGCCAGCAGTTTATTCTTCCTTACCGGGGAGCTGTTTTTT. It specifies CASSLFFLTGELFF.

This clone was recorded once. The chain uses TRBV7-3 and TRBJ2-1; D is possibly TRBD2 (5 bases). Looked up from germline, CDR1 is SGHTA and CDR2 is FQGTGA. V was clipped by 2 bases and J by 5 bases, with 13 bases between them. This CDR3 contains 15 residues. CDR3 region: CASSLGLGIHNEQFF. The CDR3 DNA is TGTGCCAGCAGCTTAGGACTCGGAATACACAATGAGCAGTTCTTC. The whole variable domain, filled in from reference TRBV7-3 and TRBJ2-1, reads GAGVSQTPSNKVTEKGKYVELRCDPISGHTALYWYRQSLGQGPEFLIYFQGTGAADDSGLPNDRFFAVRPEGSVSTLKIQRTERGDSAVYLCASSLGLGIHNEQFFGPGTRLTVL.

The chain uses TRBV4-1 and TRBJ1-1; 7 bases agree with TRBD1. Germline CDR1 reads MGHRA; CDR2 reads YSYEKL. V shed 1 base, J shed 5 bases, and the junction held 1 base outside the gene matches. CDR3 length: 13 amino acids. The CDR3: CASSQGRGTEAFF. CDR3 in DNA: TGCGCCAGCAGCCAAGGCAGGGGGACTGAAGCTTTCTTT.

The sample holds one count of this clone. V is TRBV14 and J is TRBJ2-5; D is perhaps TRBD1 (6 bases). V was clipped by 0 bases and J by 1 base, with 15 bases between them. The germline V gene has CDR1 SGHDN and CDR2 FVKESK. The CDR3 has 17 residues. The CDR3 nucleotides are TGTGCCAGCAGCCAAGATCTTTCTGGGGGCCTCCAAGAGACCCAGTACTTC. Encoded protein: CASSQDLSGGLQETQYF.

The rearrangement links TRBV7-2 to TRBJ2-1, with TRBD2 matching 7 bases. CDR1 SGHTA and CDR2 FQGNSA come from the germline V gene. The CDR3 runs to 16 residues. After removal of 4 bases from V and 8 bases from J, the junction contained 14 bases not matched to a gene. The CDR3: CASSSELAIVFDEQFF. The DNA of the CDR3 is TGTGCCAGCAGCTCAGAACTAGCGATTGTGTTCGATGAGCAGTTCTTC. The complete variable domain, with remaining parts taken from reference TRBV7-2 and TRBJ2-1, reads GAGVSQSPSNKVTEKGKDVELRCDPISGHTALYWYRQSLGQGLEFLIYFQGNSAPDKSGLPSDRFSAERTGGSVSTLTIQRTQQEDSAVYLCASSSELAIVFDEQFFGPGTRLTVL.

The chain links TRBV7-3 to TRBJ2-1, with TRBD2 identical over 11 bases. The CDR3 runs to 17 residues. The V and J ends lost 2 bases and 7 bases, in that order; junction bases with no gene match: 10. CDR1 is SGHTA, CDR2 FQGTGA, per germline. CDR3 region: CASSLLLLAGVANEQFF. The CDR3 DNA reads as TGTGCCAGCAGCTTACTCCTACTAGCGGGAGTCGCGAATGAGCAGTTCTTC.

This sequence joins TRBV5-8 and TRBJ1-3, with D possibly matching TRBD1 (5 bases). V lost 2 bases to trimming and J lost 0 bases, with 12 bases between them. In germline, CDR1 is SGHTS, CDR2 YDEGEE. The CDR3 sequence is 16 residues long. The CDR3 reads CASSFREGPSGNTIYF. The CDR3, as DNA: TGTGCCAGCAGCTTCAGGGAAGGGCCCTCTGGAAACACCATATATTTT.